The clone carrying this TCR beta chain showed up just a few times. Its target is not known. It was one heparinised blood draw, averaging approximately 100 mL, that each donor gave. The data derive from a study of beta chain features in type 1 diabetes. Study as a whole: Age, gender and cell yields were alike across patients and healthy donors.

Germline-derived CDR1 and CDR2 are SGHNT and YENEEA. The CDR3 sequence is 15 residues long. V lost 1 base to trimming and J lost 7 bases, with 13 bases between them. Investigators reverse transcribed all isolated RNA, so they sequenced expressed TCRB transcripts. Clones were sequenced by immunoSEQ multiplex PCR, and TCRdb holds only the in-frame ones, with some missing. The sample lists roughly 350,000 clones, over 9% seen once, with 0.45% to 0.65% in the top ten. Broader study findings: PCR, the amplification step, might favor shorter templates, equally in patients and controls. In every one of the four CD4+ subsets, TCRB CDR3s were moderately but significantly shorter in Type 1 diabetes patients.

This sequence joins TRBV11-3 and TRBJ2-2, with D unclear. This TCR was recovered from a man aged 25-40 years with type 1 diabetes. Input material: central memory CD4+ T cells from blood. The CDR3 DNA follows: TGTGCCAGCAGCTTAGGAGGCTCCTCTGTCGGGGAGCTGTTTTTT. Translating gives CASSLGGSSVGELFF.